This is a list of T cell receptor beta chains from one sample in a study of blood T cell repertoires in COVID-19. Produced via immunoSEQ multiplex PCR; TCRdb's table is partial and in-frame only. Of more than 110,000 clones detected, roughly 85% appear once; the ten largest clones hold around 3.3%. Sequencing input: peripheral blood. The receptors here all came from a man aged 60 to 75 with acute or convalescent COVID-19. Each CDR3 is given with its conserved first and last residue. The D gene is left open where the match is weak. Not all rows give a size; the values are once, few, many and, for expanded clones, a class.

length: 13
D: TRBD1
J: TRBJ2-7
size: NA
V: TRBV6-6
CDR3: CATLGQFLYEQYF
DNA: TGTGCCACCCTGGGACAGTTCCTCTACGAGCAGTACTTC

length: 15
D: NA
J: TRBJ1-5
size: NA
V: TRBV6-5
CDR3: CASSSRRGPNQPQHF
DNA: TGTGCCAGCAGTTCCCGAAGGGGTCCCAATCAGCCCCAGCATTTT

length: 16
D: NA
J: TRBJ1-4
size: NA
V: TRBV5-1
CDR3: CASSLGRFSTNEKLFF
DNA: TGCGCCAGCAGCTTGGGCAGATTCTCAACTAATGAAAAACTGTTTTTT

length: 15
D: TRBD1
J: TRBJ1-5
size: NA
V: TRBV6-6
CDR3: CASSLDRASNQPQHF
DNA: TGTGCCAGCAGTTTGGACAGGGCCAGCAATCAGCCCCAGCATTTT

length: 15
D: TRBD2
J: TRBJ2-1
size: NA
V: TRBV6-2/TRBV6-3
CDR3: CASSLLASSYNEQFF
DNA: TGTGCCAGCAGCCTACTAGCGAGCTCCTACAATGAGCAGTTCTTC

length: 16
D: TRBD1
J: TRBJ1-5
size: NA
V: TRBV5-1
CDR3: CASSLSGTGAGQPQHF
DNA: TGCGCCAGCAGCTTGTCCGGGACAGGGGCGGGTCAGCCCCAGCATTTT

length: 15
D: NA
J: TRBJ2-7
size: few
V: TRBV6-2/TRBV6-3
CDR3: CASSYTTGGTYEQYF
DNA: TGTGCCAGCAGTTATACGACAGGCGGAACCTACGAGCAGTACTTC

length: 14
D: TRBD2
J: TRBJ2-1
size: NA
V: TRBV5-1
CDR3: CASSLGLAGEEQFF
DNA: TGCGCCAGCAGCTTGGGACTAGCGGGAGAGGAGCAGTTCTTC

length: 24
D: TRBD2
J: TRBJ2-4
size: NA
V: TRBV27
CDR3: CASSLYSPGGWGGSTAWAKNIQYF
DNA: TGTGCCAGCAGTTTATATAGTCCGGGGGGTTGGGGGGGGAGTACTGCATGGGCCAAAAACATTCAGTACTTC

length: 14
D: NA
J: TRBJ1-4
size: NA
V: TRBV28
CDR3: CASSLGGPNEKLFF
DNA: TGTGCCAGCAGTTTAGGAGGGCCTAATGAAAAACTGTTTTTT

length: 16
D: TRBD2
J: TRBJ2-3
size: NA
V: TRBV6-2/TRBV6-3
CDR3: CASSRGTSGTSFTQYF
DNA: TGTGCCAGCAGCCGGGGGACTAGCGGGACTTCTTTCACGCAGTATTTT

length: 15
D: TRBD1
J: TRBJ2-7
size: NA
V: TRBV11-2
CDR3: CASSLTDRGAYEQYF
DNA: TGTGCCAGCAGCCTAACGGACAGGGGTGCGTACGAGCAGTACTTC

length: 17
D: TRBD2
J: TRBJ2-1
size: NA
V: TRBV7-9
CDR3: CASSPRLSGIGGDEQFF
DNA: TGTGCCAGCAGCCCTCGCCTTAGCGGGATAGGTGGCGATGAGCAGTTCTTC

length: 14
D: NA
J: TRBJ2-1
size: NA
V: TRBV11-3
CDR3: CASSLREDYNEQFF
DNA: TGTGCCAGCAGCTTACGAGAGGACTACAATGAGCAGTTCTTC

length: 13
D: TRBD1
J: TRBJ1-1
size: NA
V: TRBV5-1
CDR3: CASSGTGRPEAFF
DNA: TGCGCCAGCAGCGGGACAGGGAGGCCTGAAGCTTTCTTT

length: 13
D: NA
J: TRBJ2-1
size: NA
V: TRBV3-1/TRBV3-2
CDR3: CASGGQLYNEQFF
DNA: TGTGCCAGCGGTGGGCAGCTCTACAATGAGCAGTTCTTC

length: 15
D: TRBD1
J: TRBJ1-1
size: NA
V: TRBV19
CDR3: CASTTTTGVGTEAFF
DNA: TGTGCCAGTACCACCACTACAGGGGTTGGAACTGAAGCTTTCTTT

length: 14
D: NA
J: TRBJ2-1
size: NA
V: TRBV18
CDR3: CASSPRTAGDEQFF
DNA: TGTGCCAGCTCACCGCGGACAGCTGGCGATGAGCAGTTCTTC

length: 16
D: NA
J: TRBJ2-6
size: NA
V: TRBV9
CDR3: CASTTRRGSGANVLTF
DNA: TGTGCCAGCACCACCCGGAGGGGCTCTGGGGCCAACGTCCTGACTTTC

length: 15
D: NA
J: TRBJ1-5
size: NA
V: TRBV5-5
CDR3: CASSWEGSINQPQHF
DNA: TGTGCCAGCAGCTGGGAGGGGAGTATCAATCAGCCCCAGCATTTT

length: 16
D: NA
J: TRBJ1-5
size: NA
V: TRBV13
CDR3: CASSGGGRGNDRPQHF
DNA: TGTGCCAGCAGCGGGGGCGGAAGGGGAAACGATCGGCCCCAGCATTTT

length: 15
D: NA
J: TRBJ1-5
size: NA
V: TRBV28
CDR3: CASRLDTISNQPQHF
DNA: TGTGCCAGCAGACTAGACACCATTAGCAATCAGCCCCAGCATTTT

length: 14
D: TRBD1
J: TRBJ1-4
size: NA
V: TRBV5-1
CDR3: CASSRTGGNEKLFF
DNA: TGCGCCAGCAGCCGGACAGGCGGGAATGAAAAACTGTTTTTT

length: 15
D: NA
J: TRBJ2-3
size: NA
V: TRBV9
CDR3: CASNPKEDYTDTQYF
DNA: TGTGCCAGCAACCCGAAAGAGGACTACACAGATACGCAGTATTTT

length: 16
D: TRBD1
J: TRBJ2-7
size: NA
V: TRBV5-1
CDR3: CASSLGGQPKGYEQYF
DNA: TGCGCCAGCAGCTTGGGGGGACAGCCCAAGGGCTACGAGCAGTACTTC

length: 13
D: NA
J: TRBJ2-2
size: NA
V: TRBV25-1
CDR3: CASSQLNTGELFF
DNA: TGTGCCAGCAGCCAACTGAACACCGGGGAGCTGTTTTTT

length: 15
D: NA
J: TRBJ2-7
size: many
V: TRBV28
CDR3: CASSVEGTTYERQYF
DNA: TGTGCCAGCAGTGTGGAGGGAACTACCTACGAGCGGCAGTACTTC

length: 14
D: TRBD2
J: TRBJ2-7
size: NA
V: TRBV28
CDR3: CASSRLAGDYEQYF
DNA: TGTGCCAGCAGTAGACTAGCGGGAGACTACGAGCAGTACTTC

length: 13
D: NA
J: TRBJ2-7
size: NA
V: TRBV28
CDR3: CASRQPSSYEQYF
DNA: TGTGCCAGCAGGCAACCGAGCTCCTACGAGCAGTACTTC

length: 15
D: TRBD1
J: TRBJ1-5
size: NA
V: TRBV6-5
CDR3: CASSYGQGASQPQHF
DNA: TGTGCCAGCAGTTACGGACAGGGGGCAAGCCAGCCCCAGCATTTT

length: 13
D: NA
J: TRBJ1-2
size: NA
V: TRBV19
CDR3: CASSRLVYGGYTF
DNA: TGTGCCAGTAGTAGGCTGGTTTACGGGGGCTACACCTTC

length: 15
D: TRBD1
J: TRBJ1-1
size: many
V: TRBV9
CDR3: CASSLEQGMKGEAFF
DNA: TGTGCCAGCAGCCTAGAACAGGGGATGAAAGGTGAAGCTTTCTTT

length: 15
D: TRBD1
J: TRBJ2-7
size: NA
V: TRBV2
CDR3: CASSEGLGQGYEQYF
DNA: TGTGCCAGCAGTGAAGGTCTAGGACAGGGCTACGAGCAGTACTTC

length: 15
D: TRBD1
J: TRBJ1-5
size: few
V: TRBV5-1
CDR3: CASSEGQGTNQPQHF
DNA: TGCGCCAGCAGCGAGGGACAGGGGACTAATCAGCCCCAGCATTTT

length: 14
D: TRBD2
J: TRBJ2-3
size: few
V: TRBV2
CDR3: CASPSGTLGDTQYF
DNA: TGTGCCAGCCCTAGCGGGACCTTAGGGGATACGCAGTATTTT

length: 14
D: TRBD1
J: TRBJ1-2
size: NA
V: TRBV6-1
CDR3: CASSENRGRAGYTF
DNA: TGTGCCAGCAGTGAGAACAGGGGGCGAGCTGGCTACACCTTC

length: 15
D: TRBD2
J: TRBJ2-2
size: NA
V: TRBV19
CDR3: CASRALAGGSGELFF
DNA: TGTGCCAGTAGAGCTCTAGCGGGAGGATCAGGGGAGCTGTTTTTT

length: 15
D: NA
J: TRBJ2-1
size: few
V: TRBV28
CDR3: CASSETYSSYNEQFF
DNA: TGTGCCAGCAGTGAGACATATAGCTCCTACAATGAGCAGTTCTTC

length: 14
D: NA
J: TRBJ1-5
size: NA
V: TRBV6-5
CDR3: CASSYDDRNQPQHF
DNA: TGTGCCAGCAGTTACGATGACAGGAATCAGCCCCAGCATTTT

length: 14
D: TRBD2
J: TRBJ2-1
size: once
V: TRBV28
CDR3: CASRLAGDYNEQFF
DNA: TGTGCCAGCAGACTAGCGGGAGACTACAATGAGCAGTTCTTC

length: 14
D: NA
J: TRBJ1-1
size: NA
V: TRBV28
CDR3: CASSEAGLNTEAFF
DNA: TGTGCCAGCAGTGAAGCAGGGCTGAACACTGAAGCTTTCTTT

length: 14
D: NA
J: TRBJ1-2
size: NA
V: TRBV7-2
CDR3: CASSAETGNYGYTF
DNA: TGTGCCAGCAGCGCGGAAACAGGGAACTATGGCTACACCTTC

length: 15
D: NA
J: TRBJ1-5
size: once
V: TRBV25-1
CDR3: CASSGTGNSNQPQHF
DNA: TGTGCCAGCAGTGGAACAGGGAACAGCAATCAGCCCCAGCATTTT

length: 14
D: TRBD1
J: TRBJ1-6
size: NA
V: TRBV28
CDR3: CASNLGQGGSPLHF
DNA: TGTGCCAGCAACCTGGGACAGGGTGGTTCACCCCTCCACTTT

length: 15
D: NA
J: TRBJ1-4
size: NA
V: TRBV5-5
CDR3: CASSLAGVANEKLFF
DNA: TGTGCCAGCAGCTTGGCCGGGGTAGCTAATGAAAAACTGTTTTTT

length: 19
D: TRBD2
J: TRBJ2-1
size: NA
V: TRBV7-8
CDR3: CASSLGVTSGIRSYNEQFF
DNA: TGTGCCAGCAGCTTAGGGGTAACTAGCGGGATAAGGAGCTACAATGAGCAGTTCTTC

length: 15
D: TRBD1
J: TRBJ1-2
size: many
V: TRBV7-3
CDR3: CASSLIGDSNYGYTF
DNA: TGTGCCAGCAGCTTAATTGGGGACAGTAACTATGGCTACACCTTC

length: 11
D: NA
J: TRBJ2-3
size: NA
V: TRBV28
CDR3: CASRERDTQYF
DNA: TGTGCCAGCAGGGAGAGAGATACGCAGTATTTT

length: 15
D: TRBD1
J: TRBJ2-7
size: NA
V: TRBV29-1
CDR3: CSVEDLSTGAYEQYF
DNA: TGCAGCGTTGAAGATCTTTCAACAGGGGCCTACGAGCAGTACTTC

length: 16
D: NA
J: TRBJ2-1
size: NA
V: TRBV6-4
CDR3: CASSGGHGVGYNEQFF
DNA: TGTGCCAGCAGTGGAGGGCATGGAGTGGGCTACAATGAGCAGTTCTTC

length: 13
D: NA
J: TRBJ2-1
size: NA
V: TRBV19
CDR3: CASSIKFSGEQFF
DNA: TGTGCCAGTAGTATTAAGTTTTCAGGTGAGCAGTTCTTC

length: 16
D: NA
J: TRBJ1-2
size: few
V: TRBV19
CDR3: CASSTVHTATNYGYTF
DNA: TGTGCCAGTAGTACCGTACACACAGCCACTAACTATGGCTACACCTTC

length: 15
D: NA
J: TRBJ1-5
size: NA
V: TRBV4-1
CDR3: CASSQDWTGGQPQHF
DNA: TGCGCCAGCAGCCAAGATTGGACGGGGGGACAGCCCCAGCATTTT

length: 14
D: TRBD1
J: TRBJ1-1
size: few
V: TRBV19
CDR3: CASSWTGMNTEAFF
DNA: TGTGCCAGTAGTTGGACAGGGATGAACACTGAAGCTTTCTTT

length: 13
D: TRBD1
J: TRBJ1-4
size: NA
V: TRBV6-5
CDR3: CASRDRDNEKLFF
DNA: TGTGCCAGCAGGGACAGGGATAATGAAAAACTGTTTTTT

length: 20
D: NA
J: TRBJ2-1
size: NA
V: TRBV28
CDR3: CASSLPGQRRAGVSYNEQFF
DNA: TGTGCCAGCAGTCTCCCGGGACAGAGACGAGCGGGAGTTTCCTACAATGAGCAGTTCTTC

length: 16
D: NA
J: TRBJ1-1
size: NA
V: TRBV3-1/TRBV3-2
CDR3: CASSQARVLMNTEAFF
DNA: TGTGCCAGCAGCCAAGCCCGGGTTCTCATGAACACTGAAGCTTTCTTT

length: 17
D: NA
J: TRBJ1-1
size: NA
V: TRBV7-2
CDR3: CASSRRGGSSRNTEAFF
DNA: TGTGCCAGCAGCCGTAGGGGGGGTTCCTCGAGGAACACTGAAGCTTTCTTT

length: 13
D: TRBD1
J: TRBJ1-5
size: NA
V: TRBV4-1
CDR3: CASSGDRAQPQHF
DNA: TGCGCCAGCAGCGGGGACAGGGCTCAGCCCCAGCATTTT

length: 12
D: NA
J: TRBJ2-2
size: NA
V: TRBV29-1
CDR3: CSVVSGAGELFF
DNA: TGCAGCGTTGTATCAGGGGCCGGGGAGCTGTTTTTT